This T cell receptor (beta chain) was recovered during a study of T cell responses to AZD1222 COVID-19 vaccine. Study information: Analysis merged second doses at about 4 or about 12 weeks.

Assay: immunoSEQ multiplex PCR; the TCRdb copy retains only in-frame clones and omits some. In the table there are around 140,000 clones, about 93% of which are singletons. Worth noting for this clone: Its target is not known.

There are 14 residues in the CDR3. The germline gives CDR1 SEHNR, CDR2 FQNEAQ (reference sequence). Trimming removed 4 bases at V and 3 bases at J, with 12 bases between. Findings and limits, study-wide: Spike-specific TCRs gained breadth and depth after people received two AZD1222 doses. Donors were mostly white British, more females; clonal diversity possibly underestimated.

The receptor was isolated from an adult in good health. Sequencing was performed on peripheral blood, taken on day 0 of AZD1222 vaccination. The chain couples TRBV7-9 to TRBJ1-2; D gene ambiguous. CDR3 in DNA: TGTGCCAGCAGCTCCCTCGGTTCGCACTATGGCTACACCTTC. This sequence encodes CASSSLGSHYGYTF. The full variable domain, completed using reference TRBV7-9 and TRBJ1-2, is DTGVSQNPRHKITKRGQNVTFRCDPISEHNRLYWYRQTLGQGPEFLTYFQNEAQLEKSRLLSDRFSAERPKGSFSTLEIQRTEQGDSAMYLCASSSLGSHYGYTFGSGTRLTVV.